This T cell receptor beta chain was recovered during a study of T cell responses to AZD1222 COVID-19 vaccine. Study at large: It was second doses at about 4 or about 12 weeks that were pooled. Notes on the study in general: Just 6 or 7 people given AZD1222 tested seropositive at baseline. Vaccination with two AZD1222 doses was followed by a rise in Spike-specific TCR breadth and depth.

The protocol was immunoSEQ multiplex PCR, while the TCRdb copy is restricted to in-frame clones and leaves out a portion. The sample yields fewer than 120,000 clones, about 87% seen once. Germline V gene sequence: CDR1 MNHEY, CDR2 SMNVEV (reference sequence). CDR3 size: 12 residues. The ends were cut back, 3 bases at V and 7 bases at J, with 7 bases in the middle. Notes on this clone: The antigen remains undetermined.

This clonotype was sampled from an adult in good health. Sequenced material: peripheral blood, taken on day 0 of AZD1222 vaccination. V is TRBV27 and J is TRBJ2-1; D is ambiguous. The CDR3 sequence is CASSLVGNEQFF. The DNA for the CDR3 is TGTGCCAGCAGTTTGGTTGGTAATGAGCAGTTCTTC.